This TCR beta chain stems from a study of identical twins. Looked up from germline, CDR1 is MNHNS and CDR2 is SASEGT. V lost 8 bases and J lost 5, with 18 bases in between. The length of the CDR3 is 14 residues. This clonotype was observed a few times. One entry per CDR3 protein, called by TCRdb with MiXCR from the 5' RACE reads. Here the sample spans 600,000 to 800,000 distinct CDR3 sequences, 21% being singletons. The same sample was also used in a study of T cells expressing NK-cell markers.

This TCR derives from a woman aged 18-35 years in good health. Sequenced sample: PBMCs. This sequence joins TRBV6-1 and TRBJ2-5, with D maybe TRBD2 (6 bases). The CDR3 protein is CASVHGGIEETQYF. The CDR3 coding sequence is TGTGCCAGCGTCCATGGCGGGATTGAGGAGACCCAGTACTTC.